This T cell receptor (beta chain) was retrieved from a study of blood T cell repertoires in COVID-19. Germline assignment: CDR1 MRHNA and CDR2 SNTAGT. J gave up 6 bases and V 6 bases, and 19 bases lay outside the gene matches. This CDR3 spans 18 amino acids. Profiling relied on immunoSEQ multiplex PCR, and the TCRdb table lists in-frame clones only, not all of them. Here the sample spans over 200,000 clones, roughly 86% being singletons. This receptor was obtained from a woman aged 55-70 years with acute or convalescent COVID-19. The sequenced sample consisted of peripheral blood. The J gene is TRBJ2-2, the V gene TRBV6-4; TRBD2 matches 7 bases. The CDR3 spells CASSPVGGGRSIAGELFF. CDR3 coding DNA: TGTGCCAGCAGCCCCGTCGGAGGCGGGAGAAGTATAGCCGGGGAGCTGTTTTTT.